This T cell receptor beta chain was recorded in a study of blood T cell repertoires in COVID-19. In the study overall: COVID-19 samples collected from the United States, Italy and Spain covered acute and convalescent phases.

Source study methods: Amplification of reference gene primers was used by the study to estimate nucleated cell counts. Produced via immunoSEQ multiplex PCR; TCRdb's table is partial and in-frame only. V and J calls plus clone size are reproduced from that table; the DNA served to infer D and trimming. Of some 10,000 clones listed, over 70% were seen once; the top ten hold approximately 11%. This clone was detected once. The TCR was taken from a human donor in a cohort sampled during active COVID-19. Sequencing was performed on peripheral blood.

This CDR3 is CASLNRASRDTQYF. The CDR3 DNA sequence: TGTGCCAGCTTGAACAGGGCCTCTCGGGATACGCAGTATTTT. The chain joins TRBV2 to TRBJ2-3, with a possible D match to TRBD1 (6 bases). V was trimmed by 8 bases and J by 6 bases, leaving 18 bases between them. Germline-derived CDR1 and CDR2 are SNHLY and FYNNEI. The CDR3 loop spans 14 amino acids. The full variable domain, its missing parts supplied by reference TRBV2 and TRBJ2-3, is EPEVTQTPSHQVTQMGQEVILRCVPISNHLYFYWYRQILGQKVEFLVSFYNNEISEKSEIFDDQFSVERPDGSNFTLKIRSTKLEDSAMYFCASLNRASRDTQYFGPGTRLTVL.